These T cell receptor beta chains were read from a single sample in a study of blood T cell repertoires in COVID-19. Profiling relied on immunoSEQ multiplex PCR, and the TCRdb table lists in-frame clones only, not all of them. The sample carries 55,000 to 60,000 clones, about 83% recorded once. Sequences were obtained from peripheral blood. The receptor source for this set is a man aged 40-49 years with active COVID-19. The CDR3 runs from the conserved cysteine through the conserved F or W. D genes are given only for firm matches. For some rows the clone size is stated as once, few or many, or as a class when expanded; others skip it.

abundance	d_gene	j_gene	v_gene	CDR3aa	CDR3nt
NA	TRBD2	TRBJ2-1	TRBV18	CASSPSFRGRGEQFF	TGTGCCAGCTCCCCGAGCTTCCGCGGGAGAGGTGAGCAGTTCTTC
NA	TRBD2	TRBJ2-1	TRBV30	CAWRTSGRGEQFF	TGTGCCTGGAGGACTAGCGGGAGGGGTGAGCAGTTCTTC
NA	NA	TRBJ2-3	TRBV27	CASSRISAGPGDTQYF	TGTGCCAGCAGCCGTATTTCTGCGGGACCTGGAGATACGCAGTATTTT
NA	NA	TRBJ2-5	TRBV3-1/TRBV3-2	CASSQDLLGVGTQYF	TGTGCCAGCAGCCAAGATCTTCTAGGGGTGGGGACCCAGTACTTC
NA	NA	TRBJ2-7	TRBV5-4	CASSMKGLGGDEQYF	TGTGCCAGCAGCATGAAGGGGTTGGGAGGTGACGAGCAGTACTTC
NA	NA	TRBJ1-5	TRBV2	CASTDASQGNQPQHF	TGTGCCAGCACTGATGCCAGTCAGGGGAATCAGCCCCAGCATTTT
NA	NA	TRBJ2-1	TRBV7-2	CASGWAGGLNEQFF	TGTGCCTCTGGGTGGGCGGGCGGCCTAAATGAGCAGTTCTTC
once	NA	TRBJ1-5	TRBV28	CASTQTPSNQPQHF	TGTGCCAGCACCCAGACTCCTAGCAATCAGCCCCAGCATTTT
NA	TRBD2	TRBJ2-5	TRBV19	CASSITSGGQETQYF	TGTGCCAGTAGTATAACTAGCGGGGGACAAGAGACCCAGTACTTC
NA	NA	TRBJ2-2	TRBV6-4	CASSASSTGELFF	TGTGCCAGCAGCGCTAGCTCCACCGGGGAGCTGTTTTTT
NA	NA	TRBJ1-2	TRBV6-1	CASSERGALYGYTF	TGTGCCAGCAGTGAACGGGGGGCCCTCTATGGCTACACCTTC
many	TRBD2	TRBJ2-3	TRBV30	CAWIRGGTDTQYF	TGTGCCTGGATTCGGGGGGGCACAGATACGCAGTATTTT
NA	NA	TRBJ2-7	TRBV29-1	CSGGAGKGEQYF	TGCAGCGGGGGGGCCGGGAAGGGCGAGCAGTACTTC
NA	NA	TRBJ2-6	TRBV28	CASSLSRADGANVLTF	TGTGCCAGCAGTTTAAGCAGGGCCGATGGGGCCAACGTCCTGACTTTC
few	NA	TRBJ2-1	TRBV19	CASRSRGSYNEQFF	TGTGCCAGTAGGTCTCGAGGCTCCTACAATGAGCAGTTCTTC
NA	NA	TRBJ1-2	TRBV5-4	CASSPRGREDGYTF	TGTGCCAGCAGCCCGAGGGGCAGGGAGGATGGCTACACCTTC
NA	NA	TRBJ2-2	TRBV6-5	CASSYKRVNTGELFF	TGTGCCAGCAGTTACAAGCGCGTGAACACCGGGGAGCTGTTTTTT
NA	NA	TRBJ1-2	TRBV11-2	CASSLDRRGLNDGYTF	TGTGCCAGCAGCTTAGACCGAAGGGGTTTGAACGATGGCTACACCTTC
NA	NA	TRBJ2-1	TRBV11-2	CASSLANPAVNEQFF	TGTGCCAGCAGCTTGGCCAACCCCGCTGTTAATGAGCAGTTCTTC
NA	NA	TRBJ2-2	TRBV30	CAWRPYYTGELFF	TGTGCCTGGAGGCCATACTACACCGGGGAGCTGTTTTTT
NA	TRBD1	TRBJ1-5	TRBV18	CASSWTGAFNQPQHF	TGTGCCAGCTCTTGGACAGGGGCCTTCAATCAGCCCCAGCATTTT
NA	TRBD1	TRBJ1-1	TRBV18	CASSPVPGQGPYSSEAFF	TGTGCCAGCTCACCAGTACCGGGACAGGGCCCCTACTCCTCTGAAGCTTTCTTT
few	TRBD1	TRBJ1-2	TRBV29-1	CSARTGLYGYTF	TGCAGCGCCAGGACAGGGTTGTATGGCTACACCTTC